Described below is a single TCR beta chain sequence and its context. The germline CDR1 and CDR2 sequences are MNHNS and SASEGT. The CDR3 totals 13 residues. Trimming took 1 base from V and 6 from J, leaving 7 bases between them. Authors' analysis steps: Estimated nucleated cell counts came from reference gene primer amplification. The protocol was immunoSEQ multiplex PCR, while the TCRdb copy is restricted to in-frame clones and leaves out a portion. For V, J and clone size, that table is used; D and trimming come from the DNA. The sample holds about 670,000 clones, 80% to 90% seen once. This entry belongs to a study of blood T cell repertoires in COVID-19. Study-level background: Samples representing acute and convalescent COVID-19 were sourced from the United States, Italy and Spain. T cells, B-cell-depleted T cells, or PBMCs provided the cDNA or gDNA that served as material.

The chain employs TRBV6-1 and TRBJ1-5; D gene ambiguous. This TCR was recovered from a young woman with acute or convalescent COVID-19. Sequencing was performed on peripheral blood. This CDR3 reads CASSEVRGQPQHF. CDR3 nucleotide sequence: TGTGCCAGCAGTGAAGTGCGTGGTCAGCCCCAGCATTTT.